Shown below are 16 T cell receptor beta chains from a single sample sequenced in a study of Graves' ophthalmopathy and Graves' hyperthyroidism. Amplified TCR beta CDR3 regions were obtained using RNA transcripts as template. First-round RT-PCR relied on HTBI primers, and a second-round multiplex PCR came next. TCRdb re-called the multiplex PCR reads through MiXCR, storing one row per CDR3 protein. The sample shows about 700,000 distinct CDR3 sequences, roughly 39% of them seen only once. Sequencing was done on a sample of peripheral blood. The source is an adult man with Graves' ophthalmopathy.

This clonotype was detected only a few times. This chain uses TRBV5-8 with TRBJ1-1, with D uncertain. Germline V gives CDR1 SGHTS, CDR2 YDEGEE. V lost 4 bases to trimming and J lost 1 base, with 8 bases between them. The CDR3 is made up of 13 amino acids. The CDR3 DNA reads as TGTGCCAGCAGCCCCCCCTGGAACACTGAAGCTTTCTTT. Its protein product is CASSPPWNTEAFF.

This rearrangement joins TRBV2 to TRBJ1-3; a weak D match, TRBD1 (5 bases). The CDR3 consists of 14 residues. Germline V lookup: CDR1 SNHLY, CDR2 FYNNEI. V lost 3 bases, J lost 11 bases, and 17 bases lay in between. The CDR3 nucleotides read TGTGCCAGCAGTGATGGGGCACCCCTCAGCGCCATATATTTT. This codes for CASSDGAPLSAIYF. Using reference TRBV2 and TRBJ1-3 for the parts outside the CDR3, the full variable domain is EPEVTQTPSHQVTQMGQEVILRCVPISNHLYFYWYRQILGQKVEFLVSFYNNEISEKSEIFDDQFSVERPDGSNFTLKIRSTKLEDSAMYFCASSDGAPLSAIYFGEGSWLTVV.

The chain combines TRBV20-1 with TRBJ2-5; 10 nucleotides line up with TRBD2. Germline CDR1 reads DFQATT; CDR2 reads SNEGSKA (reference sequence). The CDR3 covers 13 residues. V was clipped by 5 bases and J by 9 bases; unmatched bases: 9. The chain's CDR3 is CSAQLAGWGAQYF. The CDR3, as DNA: TGCAGTGCTCAACTAGCGGGGTGGGGGGCCCAGTACTTC.

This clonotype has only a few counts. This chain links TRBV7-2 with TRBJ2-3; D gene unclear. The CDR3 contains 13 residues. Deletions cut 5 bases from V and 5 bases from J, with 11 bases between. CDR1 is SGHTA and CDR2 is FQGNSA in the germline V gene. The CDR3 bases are TGTGCCAGCAGCAGGATAGGTCAAGATACGCAGTATTTT. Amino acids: CASSRIGQDTQYF.

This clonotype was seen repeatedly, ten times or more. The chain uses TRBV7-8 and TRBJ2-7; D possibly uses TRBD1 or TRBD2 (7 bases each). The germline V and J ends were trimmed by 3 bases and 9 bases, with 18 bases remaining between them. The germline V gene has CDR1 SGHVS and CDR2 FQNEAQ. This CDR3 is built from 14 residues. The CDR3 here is CASSFGRGLVGQYF. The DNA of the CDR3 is TGTGCCAGCAGCTTTGGGAGGGGGCTCGTGGGGCAGTACTTC.

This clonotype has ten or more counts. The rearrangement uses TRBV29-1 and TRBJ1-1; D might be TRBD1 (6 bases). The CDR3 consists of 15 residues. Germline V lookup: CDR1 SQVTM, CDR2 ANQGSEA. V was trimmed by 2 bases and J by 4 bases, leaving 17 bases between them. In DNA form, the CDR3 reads TGCAGCGTTGAAAATTGGGGGCGCGGTGGCACTGAAGCTTTCTTT. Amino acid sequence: CSVENWGRGGTEAFF.

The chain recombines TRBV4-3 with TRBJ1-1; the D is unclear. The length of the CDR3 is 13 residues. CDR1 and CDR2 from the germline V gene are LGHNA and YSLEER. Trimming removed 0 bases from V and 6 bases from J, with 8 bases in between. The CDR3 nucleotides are TGCGCCAGCAGCCAAGAGTATGGTCCTGAAGCTTTCTTT. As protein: CASSQEYGPEAFF.

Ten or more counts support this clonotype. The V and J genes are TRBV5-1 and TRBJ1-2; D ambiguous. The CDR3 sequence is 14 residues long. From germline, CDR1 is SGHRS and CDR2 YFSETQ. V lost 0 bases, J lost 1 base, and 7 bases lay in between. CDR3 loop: CASSLDAHNYGYTF. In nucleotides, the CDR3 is TGCGCCAGCAGCTTGGACGCACATAACTATGGCTACACCTTC.

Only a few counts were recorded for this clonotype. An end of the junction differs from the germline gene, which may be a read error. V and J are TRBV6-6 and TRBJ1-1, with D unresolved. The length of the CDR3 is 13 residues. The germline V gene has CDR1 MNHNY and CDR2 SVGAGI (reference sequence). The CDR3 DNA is TGCGCCAGCAGCCAAGTAATGGTTACTGAAGCTTTCTTT. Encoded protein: CASSQVMVTEAFF.

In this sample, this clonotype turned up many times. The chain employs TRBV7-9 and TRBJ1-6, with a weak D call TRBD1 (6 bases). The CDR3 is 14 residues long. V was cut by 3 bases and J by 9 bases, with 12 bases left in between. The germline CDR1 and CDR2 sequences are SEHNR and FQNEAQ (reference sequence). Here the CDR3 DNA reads TGTGCCAGCAGCTTGTTGGGGGCCCCTTCACCCCTCCACTTT. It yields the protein CASSLLGAPSPLHF.

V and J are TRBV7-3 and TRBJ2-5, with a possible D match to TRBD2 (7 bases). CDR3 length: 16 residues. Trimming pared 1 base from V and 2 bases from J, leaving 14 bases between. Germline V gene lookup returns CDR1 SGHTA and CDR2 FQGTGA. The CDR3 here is CASSLRGASGQETQYF. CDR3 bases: TGTGCCAGCAGCTTAAGGGGGGCTAGCGGACAAGAGACCCAGTACTTC.

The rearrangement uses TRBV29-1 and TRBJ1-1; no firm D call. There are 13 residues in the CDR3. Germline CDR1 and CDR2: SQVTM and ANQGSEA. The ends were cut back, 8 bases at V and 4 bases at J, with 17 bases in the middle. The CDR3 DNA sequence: TGCAGCAGCTTGGCTTCCCAGTCCACTGAAGCTTTCTTT. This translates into CSSLASQSTEAFF. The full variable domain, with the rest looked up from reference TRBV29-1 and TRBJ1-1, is SAVISQKPSRDICQRGTSLTIQCQVDSQVTMMFWYRQQPGQSLTLIATANQGSEATYESGFVIDKFPISRPNLTFSTLTVSNMSPEDSSIYLCSSLASQSTEAFFGQGTRLTVV.

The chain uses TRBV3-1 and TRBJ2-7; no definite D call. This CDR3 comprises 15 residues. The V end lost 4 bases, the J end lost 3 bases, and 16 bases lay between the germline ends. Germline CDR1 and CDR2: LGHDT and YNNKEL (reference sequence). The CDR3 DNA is TGTGCCAGCAGCCCGCGGCCCTCATCTGGCTACGAGCAGTACTTC. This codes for CASSPRPSSGYEQYF.

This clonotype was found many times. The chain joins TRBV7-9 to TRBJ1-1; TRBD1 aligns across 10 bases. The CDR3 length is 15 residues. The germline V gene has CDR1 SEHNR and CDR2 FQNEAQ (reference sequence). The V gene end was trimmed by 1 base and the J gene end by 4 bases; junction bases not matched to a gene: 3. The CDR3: CASSLGDRGTTEAFF. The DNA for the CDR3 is TGTGCCAGCAGCTTAGGGGACAGGGGTACCACTGAAGCTTTCTTT.

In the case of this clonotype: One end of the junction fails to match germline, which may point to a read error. CDR3 loop: CASSLTEGAEAFF. The DNA for the CDR3 is TGTGCCAGCAGCTTAACTGAGGGCGCTGAAGCCTTCTTT. The chain couples TRBV7-2 to TRBJ1-1; D remains unclear. The CDR3 consists of 13 residues. From germline, CDR1 is SGHTA and CDR2 FQGNSA. The full variable domain, rest sourced from reference TRBV7-2 and TRBJ1-1, is GAGVSQSPSNKVTEKGKDVELRCDPISGHTALYWYRQSLGQGLEFLIYFQGNSAPDKSGLPSDRFSAERTGGSVSTLTIQRTQQEDSAVYLCASSLTEGAEAFFGQGTRLTVV.

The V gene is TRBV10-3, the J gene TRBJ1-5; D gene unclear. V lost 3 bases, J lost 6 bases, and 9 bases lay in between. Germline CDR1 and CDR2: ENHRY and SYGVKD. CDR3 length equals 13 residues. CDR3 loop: CAISEDGGQPQHF. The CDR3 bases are TGTGCCATCAGTGAAGACGGCGGTCAGCCCCAGCATTTT.